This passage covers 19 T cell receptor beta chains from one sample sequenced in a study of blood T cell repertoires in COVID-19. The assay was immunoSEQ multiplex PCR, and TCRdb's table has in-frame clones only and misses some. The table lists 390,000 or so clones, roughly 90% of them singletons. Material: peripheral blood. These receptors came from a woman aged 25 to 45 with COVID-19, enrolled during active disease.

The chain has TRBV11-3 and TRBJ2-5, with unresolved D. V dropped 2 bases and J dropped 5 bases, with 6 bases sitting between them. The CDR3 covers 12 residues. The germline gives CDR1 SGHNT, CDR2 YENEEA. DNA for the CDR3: TGTGCCAGCAGCTTATCTCTGGAGACCCAGTACTTC. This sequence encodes CASSLSLETQYF.

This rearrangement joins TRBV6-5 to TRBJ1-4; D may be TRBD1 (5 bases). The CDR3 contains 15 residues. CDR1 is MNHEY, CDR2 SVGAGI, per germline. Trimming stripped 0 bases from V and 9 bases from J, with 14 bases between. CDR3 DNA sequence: TGTGCCAGCAGTTACTCGGGGCCCCCCTACCAAAAACTGTTTTTT. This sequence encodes CASSYSGPPYQKLFF.

The CDR3 sequence: CASSPSPGSLQETQYF. Here the CDR3 DNA reads TGTGCCAGCAGCCCCTCCCCCGGGAGCCTCCAAGAGACCCAGTACTTC. The chain employs TRBV28 and TRBJ2-5, with D perhaps TRBD2 (6 bases). The CDR3 is 16 amino acids. The germline gives CDR1 MDHEN, CDR2 SYDVKM. Trimming took 6 bases from V and 1 from J, leaving 18 bases between them. The whole variable domain, filled in from reference TRBV28 and TRBJ2-5, reads DVKVTQSSRYLVKRTGEKVFLECVQDMDHENMFWYRQDPGLGLRLIYFSYDVKMKEKGDIPEGYSVSREKKERFSLILESASTNQTSMYLCASSPSPGSLQETQYFGPGTRLLVL.

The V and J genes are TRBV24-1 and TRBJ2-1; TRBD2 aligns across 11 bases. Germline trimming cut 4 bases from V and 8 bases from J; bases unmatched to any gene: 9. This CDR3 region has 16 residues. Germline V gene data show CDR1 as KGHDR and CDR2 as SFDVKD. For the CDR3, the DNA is TGTGCCACCAGTGAAAGAACTAGCGGGAGAGGGTATGAGCAGTTCTTC. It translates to CATSERTSGRGYEQFF.

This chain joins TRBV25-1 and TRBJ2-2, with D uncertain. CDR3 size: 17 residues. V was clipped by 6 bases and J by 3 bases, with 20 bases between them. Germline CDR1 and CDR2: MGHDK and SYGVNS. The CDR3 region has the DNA TGTGCCAGCAGCTGCTCCTTTAGACTCCTGGACACCGGGGAGCTGTTTTTT. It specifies CASSCSFRLLDTGELFF. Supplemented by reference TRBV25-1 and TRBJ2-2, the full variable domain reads EADIYQTPRYLVIGTGKKITLECSQTMGHDKMYWYQQDPGMELHLIHYSYGVNSTEKGDLSSESTVSRIRTEHFPLTLESARPSHTSQYLCASSCSFRLLDTGELFFGEGSRLTVL.

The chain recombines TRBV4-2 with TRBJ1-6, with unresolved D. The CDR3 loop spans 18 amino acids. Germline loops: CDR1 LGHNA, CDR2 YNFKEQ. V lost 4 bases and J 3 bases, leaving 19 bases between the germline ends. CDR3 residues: CASSRKVGSMGYNSPLHF. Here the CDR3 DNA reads TGTGCCAGCAGCCGAAAGGTGGGGAGTATGGGCTATAATTCACCCCTCCACTTT.

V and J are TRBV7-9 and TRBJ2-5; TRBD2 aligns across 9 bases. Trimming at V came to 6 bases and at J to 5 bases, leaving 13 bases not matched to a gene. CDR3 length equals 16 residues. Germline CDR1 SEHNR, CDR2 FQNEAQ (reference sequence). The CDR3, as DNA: TGTGCCAGCAGTCGGGGCGGCGGGGGGGCCCTTGAGACCCAGTACTTC. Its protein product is CASSRGGGGALETQYF.

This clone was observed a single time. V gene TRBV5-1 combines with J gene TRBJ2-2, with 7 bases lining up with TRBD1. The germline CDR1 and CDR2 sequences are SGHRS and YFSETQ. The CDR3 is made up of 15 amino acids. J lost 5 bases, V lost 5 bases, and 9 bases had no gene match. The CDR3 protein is CASRYRQGSTGELFF. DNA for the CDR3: TGCGCCAGCAGATACAGACAGGGAAGTACCGGGGAGCTGTTTTTT.

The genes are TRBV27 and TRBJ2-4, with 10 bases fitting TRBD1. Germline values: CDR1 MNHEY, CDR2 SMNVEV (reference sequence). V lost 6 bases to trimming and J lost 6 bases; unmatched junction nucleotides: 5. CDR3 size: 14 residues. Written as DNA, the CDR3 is TGTGCCAGCAGACGACAGGGGGCCTCAAACATTCAGTACTTC. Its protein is CASRRQGASNIQYF.

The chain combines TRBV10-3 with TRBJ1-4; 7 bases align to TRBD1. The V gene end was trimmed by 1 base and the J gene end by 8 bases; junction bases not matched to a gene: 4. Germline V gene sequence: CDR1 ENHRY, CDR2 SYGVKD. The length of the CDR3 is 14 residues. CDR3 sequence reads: CAISEWDRREKLFF. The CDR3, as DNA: TGTGCCATCAGTGAGTGGGACAGACGGGAAAAACTGTTTTTT.

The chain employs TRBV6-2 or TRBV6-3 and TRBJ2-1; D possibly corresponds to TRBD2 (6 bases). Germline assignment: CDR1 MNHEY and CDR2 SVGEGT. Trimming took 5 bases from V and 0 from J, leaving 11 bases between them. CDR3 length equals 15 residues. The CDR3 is CASSQPGLSYNEQFF. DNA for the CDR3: TGTGCCAGCAGTCAACCGGGACTCTCCTACAATGAGCAGTTCTTC.

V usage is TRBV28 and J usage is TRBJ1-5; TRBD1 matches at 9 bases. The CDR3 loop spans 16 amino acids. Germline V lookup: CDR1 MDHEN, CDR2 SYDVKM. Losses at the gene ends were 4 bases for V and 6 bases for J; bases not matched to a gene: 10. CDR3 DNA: TGTGCCAGCAGTTCGTCACAGGGGGCCTATGGTCAGCCCCAGCATTTT. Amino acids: CASSSSQGAYGQPQHF. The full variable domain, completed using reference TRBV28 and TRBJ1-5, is DVKVTQSSRYLVKRTGEKVFLECVQDMDHENMFWYRQDPGLGLRLIYFSYDVKMKEKGDIPEGYSVSREKKERFSLILESASTNQTSMYLCASSSSQGAYGQPQHFGDGTRLSIL.

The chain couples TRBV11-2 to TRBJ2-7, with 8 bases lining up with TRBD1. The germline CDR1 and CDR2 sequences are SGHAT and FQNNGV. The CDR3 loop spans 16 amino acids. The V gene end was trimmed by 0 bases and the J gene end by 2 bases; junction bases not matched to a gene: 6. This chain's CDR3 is CASSLEGRGLTYEQYF. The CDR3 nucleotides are TGTGCCAGCAGCTTAGAGGGCAGGGGGCTGACCTACGAGCAGTACTTC.

In nucleotides, the CDR3 is TGCGCCAGCAGCCAAGCGACAGGGCGACAGCCCCAGCATTTT. This codes for CASSQATGRQPQHF. The V gene is TRBV4-3, the J gene TRBJ1-5; 7 bases line up with TRBD1. Germline V gene data show CDR1 as LGHNA and CDR2 as YSLEER. CDR3 length: 14 residues. V trimming: 1 base; J trimming: 7 bases; junction bases outside the gene matches: 4.

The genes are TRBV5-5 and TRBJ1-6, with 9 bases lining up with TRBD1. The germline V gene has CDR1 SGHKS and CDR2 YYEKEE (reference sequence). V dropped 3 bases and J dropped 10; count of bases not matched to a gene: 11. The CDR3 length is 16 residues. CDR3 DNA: TGTGCCAGCAGCTCGGGGACAGGGTATCACCTATCACCCCTCCACTTT. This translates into CASSSGTGYHLSPLHF.

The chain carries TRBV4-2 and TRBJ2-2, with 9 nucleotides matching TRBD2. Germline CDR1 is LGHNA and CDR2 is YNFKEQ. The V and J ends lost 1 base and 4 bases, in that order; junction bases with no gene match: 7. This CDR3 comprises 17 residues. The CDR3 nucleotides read TGTGCCAGCAGCCAAGGGAGCGGGGGGCCGGGCACCGGGGAGCTGTTTTTT. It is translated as CASSQGSGGPGTGELFF.

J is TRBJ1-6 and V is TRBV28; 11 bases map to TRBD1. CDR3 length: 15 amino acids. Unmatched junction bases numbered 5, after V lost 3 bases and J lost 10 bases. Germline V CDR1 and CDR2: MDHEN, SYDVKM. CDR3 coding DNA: TGTGCCAGCAGTTTGCGGGACAGGGGGTCGTCACCCCTCCACTTT. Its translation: CASSLRDRGSSPLHF.

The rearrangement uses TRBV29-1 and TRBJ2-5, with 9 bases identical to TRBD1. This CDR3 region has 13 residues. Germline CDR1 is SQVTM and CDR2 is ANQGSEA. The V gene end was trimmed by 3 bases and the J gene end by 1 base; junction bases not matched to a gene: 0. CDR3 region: CSVEGQGQETQYF. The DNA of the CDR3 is TGCAGCGTTGAGGGACAGGGCCAAGAGACCCAGTACTTC.

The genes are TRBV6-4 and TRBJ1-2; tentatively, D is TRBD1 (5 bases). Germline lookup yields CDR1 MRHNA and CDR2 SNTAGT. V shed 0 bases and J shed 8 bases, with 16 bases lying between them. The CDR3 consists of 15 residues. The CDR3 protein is CASSDSVFGGHGYTF. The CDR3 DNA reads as TGTGCCAGCAGTGACTCGGTTTTCGGGGGTCACGGCTACACCTTC.